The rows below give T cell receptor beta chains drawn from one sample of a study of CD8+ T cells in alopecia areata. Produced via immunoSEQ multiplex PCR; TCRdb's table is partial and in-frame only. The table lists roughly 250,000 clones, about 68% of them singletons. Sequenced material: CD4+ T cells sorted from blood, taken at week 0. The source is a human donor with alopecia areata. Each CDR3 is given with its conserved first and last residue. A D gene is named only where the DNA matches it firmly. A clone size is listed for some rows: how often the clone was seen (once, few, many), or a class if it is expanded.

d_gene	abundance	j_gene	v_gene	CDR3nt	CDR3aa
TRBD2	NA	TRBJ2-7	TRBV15	TGTGCCACCAGCAGACTAGCGGGGTACGAGCAGTACTTC	CATSRLAGYEQYF
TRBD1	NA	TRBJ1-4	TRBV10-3	TGTGCCATCAGTCAGGGGGACTTCGAAAAACTGTTTTTT	CAISQGDFEKLFF
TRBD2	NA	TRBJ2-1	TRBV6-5	TGTGCCAGCAGTCGACTAGCGGGGGTTAATGAGCAGTTCTTC	CASSRLAGVNEQFF
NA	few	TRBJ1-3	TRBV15	TGTGCCACCAGTCAGGACTTCGCCATATATTTT	CATSQDFAIYF
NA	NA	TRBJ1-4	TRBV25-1	TGTGCCAGCAGTGAGAGGGCAGCAACTAATGAAAAACTGTTTTTT	CASSERAATNEKLFF
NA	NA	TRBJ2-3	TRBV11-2	TGTGCCAGCAGCCACGAAGGAGATACGCAGTATTTT	CASSHEGDTQYF
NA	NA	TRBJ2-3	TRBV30	TGTGCCCGTGGACTTTCGTCCCCAGATACGCAGTATTTT	CARGLSSPDTQYF
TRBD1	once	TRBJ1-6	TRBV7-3	TGTGCCAGCAGACTACGCCTCCGGGACAGGGATTCACCCCTCCACTTT	CASRLRLRDRDSPLHF
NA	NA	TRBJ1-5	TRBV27	TGTGCCAGCAGCCCCCGTCGGGGGTGGGGACAGCCCCAGCATTTT	CASSPRRGWGQPQHF
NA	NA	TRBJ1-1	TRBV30	TGTGCCTGGAGTGTAAACAGGAACACTGAAGCTTTCTTT	CAWSVNRNTEAFF
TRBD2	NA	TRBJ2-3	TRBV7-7	TGTGCTAGCAGCTTCGGGACTAGCCCATCGGATACGCAGTATTTT	CASSFGTSPSDTQYF
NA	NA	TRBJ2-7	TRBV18	TGTGCCAGCTCCGAGGGAGTCTCCTACGAGCAGTACTTC	CASSEGVSYEQYF
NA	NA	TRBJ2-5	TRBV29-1	TGCAGCGTTGAGGGGGTAGGGGAGACCCAGTACTTC	CSVEGVGETQYF
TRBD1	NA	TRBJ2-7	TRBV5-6	TGTGCCAGCAGCCCCCGGGACAGGGGATACGAGCAGTACTTC	CASSPRDRGYEQYF
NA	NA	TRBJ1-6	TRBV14	TGTGCCAGCAGCCCCAACAGGGCCGCTTACTCACCCCTCCACTTT	CASSPNRAAYSPLHF
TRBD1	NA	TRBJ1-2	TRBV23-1	TGCGCCCCCAGGGGGTATGGCTACACCTTC	CAPRGYGYTF
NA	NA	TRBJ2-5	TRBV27	TGTGCCAGCAGCCGCTCGCCGGAGGCACGGGGAGAGACCCAGTACTTC	CASSRSPEARGETQYF
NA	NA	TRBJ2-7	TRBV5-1	TGCGCCAGCAGCTTTGGGTCCTACGAGCAGTACTTC	CASSFGSYEQYF